This T cell receptor beta chain was found in a study of somatic mutations in cytotoxic T cells in rheumatoid arthritis. Looking at the study overall: Blood samples of around 30 ml were drawn from patients (in EDTA) right after diagnosis and before any treatment.

Between the trimmed V and J ends, which lost 3 bases and 1 base, there was a span of 18 bases. Germline V gene sequence: CDR1 SGHTA, CDR2 FQGNSA. The CDR3 runs 17 residues. Authors' data handling: Published virus-specific TCRB sequences were rarely matched by patient CD8+ clones larger than 1%. This table comes from immunoSEQ multiplex PCR, and its TCRdb copy is limited to in-frame clones, with some not included. From that table come the V and J calls and clone size; the DNA was used to work out D and trimming. The sample lists 13,000 or so clones; less than 80% were seen once. This TCR was sampled from an adult with rheumatoid arthritis. Sequencing was carried out using CD8+ T cells sorted from blood. This chain uses TRBV7-2 with TRBJ2-5; perhaps TRBD2 as D (7 bases). The CDR3 sequence is CASSFRRWGGPQETQYF. CDR3 DNA sequence: TGTGCCAGCAGCTTCCGGAGATGGGGGGGCCCCCAAGAGACCCAGTACTTC.